Many counts were recorded for the clone carrying this T cell receptor (beta chain). Its antigen is as yet unknown. The V gene lost 0 bases and the J gene lost 4 bases, with 9 bases spanning the gap. This CDR3 comprises 14 residues. Germline V gene data show CDR1 as SGHRS and CDR2 as YFSETQ. The data stem from a study of glioma-infiltrating T cells. The study, taken as a whole, reports: Above-expected tissue-blood divergence occurred in all gliomas, most in low-grade ones.

TCR alpha and beta CDR3 regions were amplified from RNA using iRepertoire nested multiplex PCR. For one-step reverse transcription and amplification, about 90-450 ng of tissue mRNA or PBMC total RNA was used. TCRdb processed the multiplex PCR reads anew with MiXCR; each CDR3 protein has one entry. The repertoire has about 89,000 distinct CDR3 sequences, around a quarter of them found once; the top ten carry more than 6.5%. This receptor was obtained from a human donor with low-grade glioma or glioblastoma, undergoing nonglioma brain surgery, or in good health (not recorded which). This chain links TRBV5-1 with TRBJ2-3; D call uncertain. The material sequenced was glioma tissue, nonneoplastic brain tissue, or PBMCs (not recorded which). CDR3 region: CASSLGDTADTQYF. CDR3 bases: TGCGCCAGCAGCTTGGGCGACACCGCAGATACGCAGTATTTT.